This passage covers 17 T cell receptor beta chains from one sample sequenced in a study of long-term antiretroviral therapy in people with HIV. Researchers ran immunoSEQ v3.0 at survey level. The method was immunoSEQ multiplex PCR; TCRdb's version includes in-frame clones alone and lacks a portion of them. The table has 10,000 to 15,000 clones, over 75% seen once. Material: unsorted PBMCs, obtained 1.3 years after starting antiretroviral therapy. The receptors were gathered from a woman aged 18-30 years with HIV.

The genes are TRBV6-6 and TRBJ2-7; D tentatively fits TRBD1 or TRBD2 (5 bases each). The germline CDR1 and CDR2 sequences are MNHNY and SVGAGI (reference sequence). The ends were cut back, 2 bases at V and 5 bases at J, with 7 bases in the middle. The CDR3 has 12 residues. The CDR3 loop reads CASSYGGNEQYF. In DNA form, the CDR3 reads TGTGCCAGCAGTTACGGGGGAAACGAGCAGTACTTC.

The chain joins TRBV19 to TRBJ2-1; 8 bases agree with TRBD2. The CDR3 sequence is 15 residues long. The V segment lost 4 bases and the J segment 1 base; nucleotides outside the gene matches: 3. Germline values: CDR1 LNHDA, CDR2 SQIVND (reference sequence). This CDR3 is CASSTLAGSYNEQFF. The CDR3 region has the DNA TGTGCCAGTAGTACTTTAGCGGGATCCTACAATGAGCAGTTCTTC.

V is TRBV5-1 and J is TRBJ1-1; no reliable D call. Germline CDR1 SGHRS, CDR2 YFSETQ. The CDR3 sequence is 15 residues long. With 2 bases removed from V and 1 base from J, the gap between germline ends came to 12 bases. CDR3 sequence reads: CASSFSGQGNTEAFF. The CDR3 DNA follows: TGCGCCAGCAGCTTTTCCGGGCAAGGGAACACTGAAGCTTTCTTT.

The chain employs TRBV9 and TRBJ2-2; D unresolved. This CDR3 region has 14 residues. Germline CDR1 reads SGDLS; CDR2 reads YYNGEE. V dropped 5 bases and J dropped 2 bases, with 10 bases sitting between them. Here the CDR3 DNA reads TGTGCCAGCAGTCCGGGCGGAAACACCGGGGAGCTGTTTTTT. It specifies CASSPGGNTGELFF.

This chain connects TRBV6-5 to TRBJ2-5; TRBD1 or TRBD2 may be the D gene (7 bases each). In germline, CDR1 is MNHEY, CDR2 SVGAGI. The CDR3 has 15 amino acids. Trimming removed 5 bases at V and 5 bases at J, with 18 bases between. DNA of the CDR3: TGTGCCAGCAGTACCTATAGACAGGGAGGGGAGACCCAGTACTTC. The encoded protein is CASSTYRQGGETQYF.

V gene TRBV28 combines with J gene TRBJ2-1; 11 nucleotides match TRBD2. J gave up 8 bases and V 3 bases, and 12 bases lay outside the gene matches. The CDR3 runs 17 residues. Germline lookup yields CDR1 MDHEN and CDR2 SYDVKM. The CDR3 bases are TGTGCCAGCAGTTTCCACCCGACTAGCGGGGCGAGGGATGAGCAGTTCTTC. It is translated as CASSFHPTSGARDEQFF. Using reference TRBV28 and TRBJ2-1 for the parts outside the CDR3, the full variable domain is DVKVTQSSRYLVKRTGEKVFLECVQDMDHENMFWYRQDPGLGLRLIYFSYDVKMKEKGDIPEGYSVSREKKERFSLILESASTNQTSMYLCASSFHPTSGARDEQFFGPGTRLTVL.

The V gene is TRBV15, the J gene TRBJ1-3, with D unresolved. The CDR3 length is 16 residues. Trimming removed 4 bases at V and 0 bases at J, with 13 bases between. Per germline, CDR1 LNHNV and CDR2 YYDKDF (reference sequence). CDR3 DNA sequence: TGTGCCACCAGCAAAAGGGTTGCATACTCTGGAAACACCATATATTTT. Translated: CATSKRVAYSGNTIYF.

V is TRBV11-2 and J is TRBJ2-7; a weak D match, TRBD2 (7 bases). The CDR3 length is 15 residues. CDR1 is SGHAT and CDR2 is FQNNGV in the germline V gene. V was trimmed by 2 bases and J by 4 bases, leaving 15 bases between them. The CDR3 reads CASSLSPGGQYEQYF. The DNA for the CDR3 is TGTGCCAGCAGCTTATCACCGGGGGGCCAGTACGAGCAGTACTTC.

This clone was seen a few times. The V call is TRBV19, the J call TRBJ2-7; a possible D gene is TRBD1 (5 bases). V gave up 7 bases and J gave up 2 bases, with 15 bases separating them. This CDR3 is built from 14 residues. The germline V gene has CDR1 LNHDA and CDR2 SQIVND (reference sequence). The CDR3 DNA sequence: TGTGCCAGTACCCAGGCGGCAGGGCCCTACGAGCAGTACTTC. Protein sequence: CASTQAAGPYEQYF.

V and J are TRBV6-6 and TRBJ2-7; D gene ambiguous. Trimming pared 0 bases from V and 4 bases from J, leaving 10 bases between. This CDR3 contains 14 residues. CDR1 is MNHNY, CDR2 SVGAGI, per germline (reference sequence). The CDR3 nucleotides are TGTGCCAGCAGTTACTCGATGAGTCAGTACGAGCAGTACTTC. It is translated as CASSYSMSQYEQYF.

The chain has TRBV12-5 and TRBJ1-5; D ambiguous. Germline-derived CDR1 and CDR2 are LGHNT and FRNRAP. Trimming shortened V by 1 base and J by 5 bases, and 21 bases separated the two germline ends. This CDR3 comprises 18 residues. The CDR3 region has the DNA TGTGCTAGTGGTTTGGGTATAGATACTCTTCGCGTCCATCAGCCCCAGCATTTT. Amino acids: CASGLGIDTLRVHQPQHF.

The chain employs TRBV6-5 and TRBJ1-3; TRBD1 is a possible D gene (5 bases). V lost 6 bases, J lost 4 bases, and 13 bases lay in between. The V gene's germline CDR1 is MNHEY and CDR2 SVGAGI. This CDR3 has 14 amino acids. In DNA form, the CDR3 reads TGTGCCAGCAGCCGCGGGACGGACGGAAACACCATATATTTT. It yields the protein CASSRGTDGNTIYF.

The chain couples TRBV5-1 to TRBJ2-7; TRBD1 matches 8 bases. V was clipped by 0 bases and J by 5 bases; unmatched bases: 10. This CDR3 contains 16 residues. Germline values: CDR1 SGHRS, CDR2 YFSETQ. CDR3 region: CASSLGPRGLTNEQYF. The CDR3 DNA follows: TGCGCCAGCAGCTTGGGTCCCAGGGGGCTTACCAACGAGCAGTACTTC.

This chain uses TRBV9 with TRBJ2-5; 10 bases align to TRBD1. This CDR3 is built from 16 residues. V was pared by 0 bases and J by 4 bases, with 6 bases of the junction left unmatched. CDR1 and CDR2 from the germline V gene are SGDLS and YYNGEE. The CDR3 DNA sequence: TGTGCCAGCAGCGTAGTCGGGACAGGGGAAACAGAGACCCAGTACTTC. It is translated as CASSVVGTGETETQYF.

In its sample, this clone was seen a few times. The chain has TRBV28 and TRBJ1-2; D gene unclear. V lost 8 bases and J 13 bases, leaving 11 bases between the germline ends. Looked up from germline, CDR1 is MDHEN and CDR2 is SYDVKM. This CDR3 contains 9 residues. In nucleotides, the CDR3 is TGTGCCAGCGGGTCTCTTGGCACCTTC. Its protein is CASGSLGTF.

V usage is TRBV6-1 and J usage is TRBJ1-1; weak D call: TRBD1 (5 bases). Trimming took 1 base from V and 0 from J, leaving 12 bases between them. The CDR3 extends over 16 amino acids. Per germline, CDR1 MNHNS and CDR2 SASEGT. The CDR3 is CASSEGEGTLNTEAFF. The CDR3 DNA reads as TGTGCCAGCAGTGAAGGGGAGGGGACCTTGAACACTGAAGCTTTCTTT.

This clone counts as medium-sized. The chain carries TRBV4-3 and TRBJ1-2; D remains ambiguous. The germline V and J ends were trimmed by 0 bases and 4 bases, with 6 bases remaining between them. The CDR3 runs 13 residues. The germline V gene has CDR1 LGHNA and CDR2 YSLEER. CDR3 in DNA: TGCGCCAGCAGCCAAGAATCCGGCTATGGCTACACCTTC. It yields the protein CASSQESGYGYTF.